The 5 T cell receptor beta chains listed next were all sequenced from one sample in a study of graft-versus-host responses after intestinal transplantation. Produced via immunoSEQ multiplex PCR; TCRdb's table is partial and in-frame only. The sample carries about 73,000 clones, 85% to 90% recorded once. For these TCRs, the target antigens are not known. The sample consisted of unstimulated CD8+ T cells sorted from spleen or lymph node cells, taken before transplant. All receptors come from a human donor who was the organ donor for an intestinal transplant.

This clone appeared a few times. Written as DNA, the CDR3 is TGTGCCATCAGTGAGTCACGTTCTTCGGGGGAAAAACTGTTTTTT. As protein: CAISESRSSGEKLFF. The chain couples TRBV10-3 to TRBJ1-4; D gene unclear. V lost 0 bases, J lost 8 bases, and 13 bases lay in between. This CDR3 comprises 15 residues. CDR1 and CDR2 from the germline V gene are ENHRY and SYGVKD.

V is TRBV6-5 and J is TRBJ1-3; TRBD1 aligns across 7 bases. Looked up from germline, CDR1 is MNHEY and CDR2 is SVGAGI. The V and J ends lost 6 bases and 3 bases, in that order; junction bases with no gene match: 2. CDR3 length equals 13 residues. The CDR3 region has the DNA TGTGCCAGCAGCACAGGGGTTGGAAACACCATATATTTT. Translated: CASSTGVGNTIYF.

About this clone itself: One end of the junction does not line up with germline, which may come from a read error. This chain uses TRBV7-7 with TRBJ2-1, with no clear D. This CDR3 spans 16 amino acids. CDR1 SSHAT and CDR2 FNYEAQ come from the germline V gene (reference sequence). The CDR3 region has the DNA TGTGCTAGCAGCATACTTGTGGAGAGCTCCTACAATGAGCAGTTCTTC. Protein: CASSILVESSYNEQFF.

V is TRBV4-1 and J is TRBJ1-6; 7 bases are a match to TRBD1. The CDR3 has 16 amino acids. Germline V lookup: CDR1 MGHRA, CDR2 YSYEKL. Losses at the gene ends were 1 base for V and 10 bases for J; bases not matched to a gene: 10. The CDR3 spells CASSQVWTGLSSPLHF. The CDR3 nucleotides are TGCGCCAGCAGCCAAGTTTGGACAGGTCTTTCCTCACCCCTCCACTTT.

V gene TRBV6-1 combines with J gene TRBJ2-7, with a tentative D call TRBD2 (5 bases). V was cut by 3 bases and J by 6 bases, with 12 bases left in between. Germline CDR1 reads MNHNS; CDR2 reads SASEGT. The CDR3 contains 13 residues. In DNA, the CDR3 is TGTGCCAGCAGTGAGCTGGAGGCGACCGAGCAGTACGTC. Protein: CASSELEATEQYV.